This T cell receptor beta chain was found in a study of cytomegalovirus exposure and HLA in healthy donors. In the study overall: Previous work identified around 120 million unique TCR beta sequences from around 180 million T cells.

Study-wide results and limits: Most subjects' HLA-A and HLA-B alleles were reportedly predicted from TCR beta sequences. Apparent HLA restriction characterized most CMV-associated TCR beta chains in a later analysis. It was assumed in the presence/absence analyses that sequencing depth was roughly uniform across donors.

The PCR used 60 Vbeta and 13 Jbeta primers. Sequencing used immunoSEQ multiplex PCR; TCRdb keeps in-frame clones, though not all of them. Of some 140,000 clones listed, approximately 85% are singletons. This clone has just one count. No antigen is known for it. Trimming removed 5 bases from V and 4 bases from J, with 11 bases in between. The CDR3 totals 12 residues. The germline V gene has CDR1 GTSNPN and CDR2 SVGIG (reference sequence). V is TRBV30 and J is TRBJ1-1; D is perhaps TRBD1 (6 bases). The sequence came from a young woman in good health and CMV-seropositive. What was sequenced was PBMCs. The CDR3: CAWAQGVTEAFF. CDR3 sequence (DNA): TGTGCCTGGGCACAGGGAGTCACTGAAGCTTTCTTT. Filled out from reference TRBV30 and TRBJ1-1, the complete variable domain reads SQTIHQWPATLVQPVGSPLSLECTVEGTSNPNLYWYRQAAGRGLQLLFYSVGIGQISSEVPQNLSASRPQDRQFILSSKKLLLSDSGFYLCAWAQGVTEAFFGQGTRLTVV.